Listed below are T cell receptor beta chains from one sample, sequenced in a study of blood T cell repertoires in COVID-19. Sequencing used immunoSEQ multiplex PCR; TCRdb keeps in-frame clones, though not all of them. The sample includes a few hundred thousand clones, about 90% of them seen just once. Input material: PBMCs or T cells enriched from blood (not recorded which). These TCRs come from a woman in her twenties or thirties who had been exposed to COVID-19. CDR3s include the opening cysteine and the closing phenylalanine or tryptophan. D genes are given only for firm matches. The size entry is marked missing in some rows and otherwise reads once, few, many or a size class.

D gene	V gene	J gene	clone size	CDR3 protein	CDR3 DNA
TRBD2	TRBV27	TRBJ2-7	NA	CASRASGSYEQYF	TGTGCCAGCAGGGCTAGCGGGAGCTACGAGCAGTACTTC
TRBD1	TRBV7-9	TRBJ2-7	NA	CASSLRQGLDEQYF	TGTGCCAGCAGCTTGCGACAGGGTCTGGACGAGCAGTACTTC
NA	TRBV5-1	TRBJ1-5	NA	CASSLAGVSNQPQHF	TGCGCCAGCAGCTTGGCCGGGGTTAGCAATCAGCCCCAGCATTTT
NA	TRBV20-1	TRBJ1-1	NA	CSAAGTEAFF	TGCAGTGCAGCGGGCACTGAAGCTTTCTTT
TRBD1	TRBV5-1	TRBJ1-5	NA	CASSADRESNQPQHF	TGCGCCAGCAGCGCCGACAGGGAAAGCAATCAGCCCCAGCATTTT
NA	TRBV6-5	TRBJ2-7	few	CASRPGFLSEQYF	TGTGCCAGCAGGCCGGGATTCCTTTCCGAGCAGTACTTC
TRBD2	TRBV7-3	TRBJ2-1	NA	CASSLGTSSGEQFF	TGTGCCAGCAGCTTAGGGACTAGCTCGGGTGAGCAGTTCTTC
NA	TRBV6-5	TRBJ2-1	NA	CASRGLDSAYEQFF	TGTGCCAGCAGGGGGCTCGACTCCGCCTATGAGCAGTTCTTC
TRBD2	TRBV11-3	TRBJ2-2	NA	CASSFQSSGTGELFF	TGTGCCAGCAGCTTTCAGTCTAGCGGAACCGGGGAGCTGTTTTTT
TRBD1	TRBV10-3	TRBJ2-5	NA	CAISTGTGDGETQYF	TGTGCCATCAGCACCGGGACAGGGGACGGGGAGACCCAGTACTTC
TRBD1	TRBV15	TRBJ1-4	few	CATSKRVLGGTNEKLFF	TGTGCCACCAGCAAAAGGGTCCTAGGGGGCACTAATGAAAAACTGTTTTTT
TRBD2	TRBV14	TRBJ2-7	NA	CASSPTPGLAGEVTYEQYF	TGTGCCAGCAGCCCGACCCCGGGACTAGCGGGAGAGGTTACCTACGAGCAGTACTTC
TRBD2	TRBV30	TRBJ2-7	NA	CAWRVGGAGGFDEQYF	TGTGCCTGGAGGGTAGGCGGAGCGGGAGGCTTCGACGAGCAGTACTTC
NA	TRBV19	TRBJ1-5	NA	CASSMRGGAGQPQHF	TGTGCCAGTAGTATGCGGGGGGGCGCGGGGCAGCCCCAGCATTTT
NA	TRBV28	TRBJ1-2	NA	CASSLPQTPYGYTF	TGTGCCAGCAGTTTACCCCAGACACCCTATGGCTACACCTTC
TRBD1	TRBV7-3	TRBJ2-5	NA	CASSPGTGQETQYF	TGTGCCAGCAGCCCCGGGACAGGACAAGAGACCCAGTACTTC
NA	TRBV18	TRBJ1-3	NA	CASSPRSDSGNTIYF	TGTGCCAGCTCACCACGGTCAGACTCTGGAAACACCATATATTTT
TRBD2	TRBV11-3	TRBJ2-7	NA	CASSSGPGTTYEQYF	TGTGCCAGCAGCTCAGGTCCGGGGACTACCTACGAGCAGTACTTC
NA	TRBV6-5	TRBJ2-3	NA	CASSSGESTDTQYF	TGTGCCAGCAGTTCGGGAGAAAGCACAGATACGCAGTATTTT
NA	TRBV14	TRBJ1-1	NA	CASSQIPSVEAFF	TGTGCCAGCAGCCAAATCCCTAGCGTTGAAGCTTTCTTT
TRBD1	TRBV5-8	TRBJ1-5	NA	CASSFGQGNQPQHF	TGTGCCAGCAGCTTCGGACAGGGCAATCAGCCCCAGCATTTT
NA	TRBV11-2	TRBJ2-1	NA	CASSLPPSYNEQFF	TGTGCCAGCAGCCTTCCCCCCTCCTACAATGAGCAGTTCTTC
TRBD1	TRBV5-1	TRBJ2-5	NA	CASRPSGTGFSEIQYF	TGCGCCAGCAGGCCATCCGGGACAGGGTTTTCGGAGATCCAGTACTTC
NA	TRBV19	TRBJ1-2	NA	CASSIHLVDRTYGYTF	TGTGCCAGTAGTATCCATTTAGTTGACAGAACTTATGGCTACACCTTC
NA	TRBV30	TRBJ1-4	NA	CAWSVGFRGINEKLFF	TGTGCCTGGAGTGTAGGATTCCGGGGGATTAATGAAAAACTGTTTTTT
TRBD1	TRBV29-1	TRBJ1-1	once	CSVQGTGRVEAFF	TGCAGCGTTCAAGGGACAGGGAGGGTTGAAGCTTTCTTT
TRBD1	TRBV28	TRBJ1-2	NA	CASRPWGQGEYGYTF	TGTGCCAGCAGACCTTGGGGACAGGGCGAGTATGGCTACACCTTC
NA	TRBV29-1	TRBJ1-1	NA	CSVEDGAEFIIEAFF	TGCAGCGTTGAAGATGGGGCGGAGTTTATAATTGAAGCTTTCTTT
TRBD1	TRBV27	TRBJ1-5	NA	CASRNSGTANQPQHF	TGTGCCAGCAGGAACTCCGGGACAGCAAATCAGCCCCAGCATTTT
TRBD1	TRBV7-9	TRBJ1-5	once	CASSHRDSRQPQHF	TGTGCCAGCAGCCACCGGGACAGTAGGCAGCCCCAGCATTTT
TRBD2	TRBV3-1/TRBV3-2	TRBJ2-7	NA	CASSQGWGTSSPYEQYF	TGTGCCAGCAGCCAAGGTTGGGGGACTAGCAGCCCCTACGAGCAGTACTTC
TRBD1	TRBV28	TRBJ2-3	NA	CASSTTQGAKDTQYF	TGTGCCAGCAGTACCACCCAGGGGGCAAAGGATACGCAGTATTTT
NA	TRBV25-1	TRBJ2-2	NA	CASSHGRGSTGELFF	TGTGCCAGCAGTCACGGCAGGGGCTCCACCGGGGAGCTGTTTTTT
TRBD2	TRBV9	TRBJ2-5	NA	CASSVGLAGVPAETQYF	TGTGCCAGCAGCGTAGGTCTAGCGGGAGTCCCAGCGGAGACCCAGTACTTC
TRBD1	TRBV5-1	TRBJ2-3	once	CASSLVTGGTDTQYF	TGCGCCAGCAGCTTGGTGACAGGGGGCACAGATACGCAGTATTTT
NA	TRBV11-2	TRBJ2-7	NA	CASSLDRWTSYEQYF	TGTGCCAGCAGCTTAGATCGGTGGACAAGCTACGAGCAGTACTTC
NA	TRBV2	TRBJ2-5	many	CASSEGASGTQYF	TGTGCCAGCAGTGAAGGGGCCTCCGGGACCCAGTACTTC
NA	TRBV9	TRBJ1-2	NA	CASSVARGLTF	TGTGCCAGCAGCGTAGCAAGGGGCCTCACCTTC
TRBD1	TRBV5-6	TRBJ2-5	NA	CASSRTGDGETQYF	TGTGCCAGCAGTCGGACAGGGGATGGGGAGACCCAGTACTTC
NA	TRBV19	TRBJ1-5	NA	CASSLPGRGYSNQPQHF	TGTGCCAGTAGTCTACCGGGGAGGGGCTATAGCAATCAGCCCCAGCATTTT
NA	TRBV30	TRBJ2-7	NA	CAWSVRSLGEQYF	TGTGCCTGGAGTGTCCGTTCCCTAGGCGAGCAGTACTTC
NA	TRBV12-3/TRBV12-4	TRBJ2-2	NA	CASIARTGELFF	TGTGCCAGCATCGCCCGGACCGGGGAGCTGTTTTTT
NA	TRBV28	TRBJ1-2	NA	CASSRPSASRHYGYTF	TGTGCCAGCAGCCGCCCCAGTGCTTCTCGCCACTATGGCTACACCTTC
NA	TRBV4-1	TRBJ2-3	NA	CASSQLDIVPSSTDTQYF	TGCGCCAGCAGCCAATTAGACATTGTACCTTCTAGCACAGATACGCAGTATTTT
TRBD2	TRBV12-3/TRBV12-4	TRBJ2-3	NA	CASCPSGRSTQYF	TGTGCCAGCTGCCCTAGCGGGAGGTCCACGCAGTATTTT
NA	TRBV11-2	TRBJ1-5	NA	CASSQTGEGNQPQHF	TGTGCCAGCAGCCAAACGGGGGAAGGCAATCAGCCCCAGCATTTT
NA	TRBV6-2/TRBV6-3	TRBJ1-5	NA	CASSYQGGGNQPQHF	TGTGCCAGCAGTTATCAGGGAGGGGGCAATCAGCCCCAGCATTTT
TRBD1	TRBV24-1	TRBJ1-2	NA	CATSDSYRDSEGVGYTF	TGTGCCACCAGTGATTCCTACCGGGACAGCGAGGGCGTAGGCTACACCTTC
NA	TRBV28	TRBJ1-2	NA	CASLTGGRKYGYTF	TGTGCCAGTCTTACGGGGGGCAGAAAGTATGGCTACACCTTC
NA	TRBV13	TRBJ1-1	NA	CASSLRQNTEAFF	TGTGCCAGCAGCTTAAGACAGAACACTGAAGCTTTCTTT
NA	TRBV6-2/TRBV6-3	TRBJ1-6	NA	CASSPIKRSRNSPLHF	TGTGCCAGCAGCCCTATTAAACGGTCGCGGAATTCACCCCTCCACTTT
TRBD1	TRBV7-9	TRBJ1-5	NA	CASSVDRANQPQHF	TGTGCCAGCAGCGTGGACAGGGCTAATCAGCCCCAGCATTTT
NA	TRBV18	TRBJ1-2	NA	CASSPRGEGDYGYTF	TGTGCCAGCTCACCAAGAGGTGAGGGTGACTATGGCTACACCTTC
NA	TRBV5-5	TRBJ2-1	once	CASSLGASSTQMRQFF	TGTGCCAGCAGCTTGGGTGCGAGTTCAACCCAAATGAGGCAGTTCTTC
TRBD1	TRBV4-2	TRBJ2-7	NA	CASSQGQGATYEQYF	TGTGCCAGCAGCCAGGGACAGGGGGCGACCTACGAGCAGTACTTC
NA	TRBV10-2	TRBJ1-5	NA	CASSGGLGATNQPQHF	TGCGCCAGCAGTGGGGGGCTGGGGGCTACAAATCAGCCCCAGCATTTT